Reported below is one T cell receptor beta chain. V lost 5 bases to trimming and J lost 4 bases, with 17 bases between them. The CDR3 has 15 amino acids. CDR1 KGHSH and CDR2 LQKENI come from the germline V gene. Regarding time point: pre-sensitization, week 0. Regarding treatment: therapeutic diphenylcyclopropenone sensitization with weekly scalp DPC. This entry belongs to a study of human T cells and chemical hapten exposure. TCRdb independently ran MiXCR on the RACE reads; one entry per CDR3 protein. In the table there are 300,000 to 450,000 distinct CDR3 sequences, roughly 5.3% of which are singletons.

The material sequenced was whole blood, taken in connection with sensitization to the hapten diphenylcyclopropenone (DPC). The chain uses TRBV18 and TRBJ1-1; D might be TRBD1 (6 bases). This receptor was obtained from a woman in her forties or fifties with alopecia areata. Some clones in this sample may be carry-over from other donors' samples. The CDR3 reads CASSEFTGKSTEAFF. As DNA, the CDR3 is TGTGCCAGCTCAGAATTCACAGGGAAGAGCACTGAAGCTTTCTTT.